These T cell receptor beta chains were read from a single sample in a study of blood T cell repertoires in COVID-19. The data were produced by immunoSEQ multiplex PCR, yet TCRdb's version contains in-frame clones alone and is incomplete. The sample carries hundreds of thousands of clones, about 93% recorded once. Sequencing was carried out using PBMCs or T cells enriched from blood (not recorded which). The receptors originated from a woman between 18 and 29 years old who had recovered from COVID-19. CDR3s include the opening cysteine and the closing phenylalanine or tryptophan. The order of the fields is CDR3 length, D gene, V gene, clone size, J gene, CDR3 DNA, CDR3 protein. The D gene is left open where the match is weak. The size of a clone is reported for some rows only, either as once, few or many, or as a class for expanded clones.

cdr3_length: 16; d_call: TRBD2; v_call: TRBV2; clone_size: -; j_call: TRBJ2-1; cdr3_nt: TGTGCCAGCAGTGAACGGCTAGCGGGGGGCTACAATGAGCAGTTCTTC; cdr3_aa: CASSERLAGGYNEQFF
cdr3_length: 15; d_call: TRBD1; v_call: TRBV27; clone_size: -; j_call: TRBJ1-4; cdr3_nt: TGTGCCAGCAGTTTATCCTGGACAGGAGCTGAAAAACTGTTTTTT; cdr3_aa: CASSLSWTGAEKLFF
cdr3_length: 13; d_call: -; v_call: TRBV12-3/TRBV12-4; clone_size: -; j_call: TRBJ1-4; cdr3_nt: TGTGCCAGCAGTTTGGTGCGGGGTGAAAAACTGTTTTTT; cdr3_aa: CASSLVRGEKLFF
cdr3_length: 14; d_call: TRBD2; v_call: TRBV7-3; clone_size: once; j_call: TRBJ2-1; cdr3_nt: TGTGCCAGCAGCCGAGGGTCAAACGGGGGGGCCTTGTTCTTC; cdr3_aa: CASSRGSNGGALFF
cdr3_length: 15; d_call: -; v_call: TRBV6-5; clone_size: -; j_call: TRBJ1-1; cdr3_nt: TGTGCCAGCCCGAAGGGGGGGTACCTAAACACTGAAGCTTTCTTT; cdr3_aa: CASPKGGYLNTEAFF
cdr3_length: 14; d_call: -; v_call: TRBV5-4; clone_size: -; j_call: TRBJ1-2; cdr3_nt: TGTGCCAGCAGCTCCATAACAGCTTCGCATGGCTACACCTTC; cdr3_aa: CASSSITASHGYTF
cdr3_length: 13; d_call: -; v_call: TRBV28; clone_size: -; j_call: TRBJ1-2; cdr3_nt: TGTGCCAGCACCTCCGGGGGGGACTATGGCTACACCTTC; cdr3_aa: CASTSGGDYGYTF
cdr3_length: 11; d_call: -; v_call: TRBV6-5; clone_size: few; j_call: TRBJ2-7; cdr3_nt: TGTGCCAGCAGGAGCCCCTACGAGCAGTACTTC; cdr3_aa: CASRSPYEQYF
cdr3_length: 16; d_call: -; v_call: TRBV5-8; clone_size: -; j_call: TRBJ1-3; cdr3_nt: TGTGCCACCCTGTTACAGGGAAGGAGCGATGGAAACACCATATATTTT; cdr3_aa: CATLLQGRSDGNTIYF
cdr3_length: 22; d_call: TRBD1; v_call: TRBV5-1; clone_size: -; j_call: TRBJ1-3; cdr3_nt: TGCGCCAGCAGCTTGGTCTTTTACACCCCGCTCCTCACAGGGGGCTCTGGAAACACCATATATTTT; cdr3_aa: CASSLVFYTPLLTGGSGNTIYF
cdr3_length: 16; d_call: TRBD1; v_call: TRBV7-3; clone_size: -; j_call: TRBJ1-6; cdr3_nt: TGTGCCAGCAGCTACTCAGGGGGGACGGCGGATTCACCCCTCCACTTT; cdr3_aa: CASSYSGGTADSPLHF
cdr3_length: 13; d_call: -; v_call: TRBV2; clone_size: -; j_call: TRBJ1-2; cdr3_nt: TGTGCCAGCAGTGAAATGGGACTCGATGGCTACACCTTC; cdr3_aa: CASSEMGLDGYTF
cdr3_length: 14; d_call: TRBD2; v_call: TRBV15; clone_size: -; j_call: TRBJ2-1; cdr3_nt: TGTGCCACCAGCGTCCGCGGGAGTTGGAATGAGCAGTTCTTC; cdr3_aa: CATSVRGSWNEQFF
cdr3_length: 14; d_call: TRBD2; v_call: TRBV7-3; clone_size: -; j_call: TRBJ2-1; cdr3_nt: TGTGCCAGCAGCATAGCGGGAGGGCTCGATGAGCAGTTCTTC; cdr3_aa: CASSIAGGLDEQFF
cdr3_length: 16; d_call: -; v_call: TRBV5-1; clone_size: -; j_call: TRBJ2-2; cdr3_nt: TGCGCCAGCAGCCCCAGGACAGGGAGGGACACCGGGGAGCTGTTTTTT; cdr3_aa: CASSPRTGRDTGELFF
cdr3_length: 15; d_call: -; v_call: TRBV10-1; clone_size: -; j_call: TRBJ1-2; cdr3_nt: TGCGCCAGCAGTTCCCTTTTGAGGGCCGTCTATGGCTACACCTTC; cdr3_aa: CASSSLLRAVYGYTF
cdr3_length: 16; d_call: TRBD1; v_call: TRBV25-1; clone_size: many; j_call: TRBJ1-2; cdr3_nt: TGTGCCAGCAGTGAATGGGCGGACAGGGGATTGTCTGGCTACACCTTC; cdr3_aa: CASSEWADRGLSGYTF
cdr3_length: 15; d_call: TRBD2; v_call: TRBV28; clone_size: -; j_call: TRBJ2-7; cdr3_nt: TGTGCCAGCAGACGGGCGACTAGCGGGAGCTACGAGCAGTACTTC; cdr3_aa: CASRRATSGSYEQYF
cdr3_length: 14; d_call: TRBD1; v_call: TRBV10-3; clone_size: -; j_call: TRBJ1-1; cdr3_nt: TGTGCCATCAGAATGGGACAGATGAACACTGAAGCTTTCTTT; cdr3_aa: CAIRMGQMNTEAFF
cdr3_length: 16; d_call: TRBD1; v_call: TRBV5-6; clone_size: -; j_call: TRBJ1-1; cdr3_nt: TGTGCCAGCACTAAGGACAGGGGGTCAGAGAACACTGAAGCTTTCTTT; cdr3_aa: CASTKDRGSENTEAFF
cdr3_length: 15; d_call: -; v_call: TRBV6-5; clone_size: -; j_call: TRBJ1-6; cdr3_nt: TGTGCCAGCAGTTACGTGCCGAGGGCTAATTCACCCCTCCACTTT; cdr3_aa: CASSYVPRANSPLHF
cdr3_length: 16; d_call: TRBD1; v_call: TRBV18; clone_size: -; j_call: TRBJ1-4; cdr3_nt: TGTGCCAGCTCCCCCGGGACAGGGGCGTCAGGTGAAAAACTGTTTTTT; cdr3_aa: CASSPGTGASGEKLFF
cdr3_length: 13; d_call: -; v_call: TRBV18; clone_size: -; j_call: TRBJ2-5; cdr3_nt: TGTGCCAGCTCACTTCAGGGTCGGGAGACCCAGTACTTC; cdr3_aa: CASSLQGRETQYF
cdr3_length: 17; d_call: TRBD1; v_call: TRBV5-6; clone_size: -; j_call: TRBJ1-2; cdr3_nt: TGTGCCAGCAGCTTGCTGTCCGGACAGGGGGCATTCTATGGCTACACCTTC; cdr3_aa: CASSLLSGQGAFYGYTF
cdr3_length: 12; d_call: TRBD1; v_call: TRBV19; clone_size: once; j_call: TRBJ2-2; cdr3_nt: TGTGCCACGGGACAGGGCTCCGGGGAGCTGTTTTTT; cdr3_aa: CATGQGSGELFF
cdr3_length: 13; d_call: -; v_call: TRBV11-2; clone_size: -; j_call: TRBJ1-1; cdr3_nt: TGTGCCAGCAGCTTAGGGGGGCACACTGAAGCTTTCTTT; cdr3_aa: CASSLGGHTEAFF
cdr3_length: 15; d_call: TRBD1; v_call: TRBV11-3; clone_size: -; j_call: TRBJ2-5; cdr3_nt: TGTGCCAGCAGCCGCCGGACAGGGCCTCAAGAGACCCAGTACTTC; cdr3_aa: CASSRRTGPQETQYF
cdr3_length: 15; d_call: -; v_call: TRBV24-1; clone_size: -; j_call: TRBJ2-2; cdr3_nt: TGTGCCACCAGTGATTCCTACAGGAACACCGGGGAGCTGTTTTTT; cdr3_aa: CATSDSYRNTGELFF
cdr3_length: 13; d_call: -; v_call: TRBV5-6; clone_size: once; j_call: TRBJ2-5; cdr3_nt: TGTGCCAGCAGCTTGGTTTCGGGGGAGACCCAGTACTTC; cdr3_aa: CASSLVSGETQYF
cdr3_length: 15; d_call: -; v_call: TRBV12-5; clone_size: -; j_call: TRBJ2-3; cdr3_nt: TGTGCTAGTGATGACGGACTCTCCTTCACAGATACGCAGTATTTT; cdr3_aa: CASDDGLSFTDTQYF
cdr3_length: 14; d_call: -; v_call: TRBV5-1; clone_size: few; j_call: TRBJ2-1; cdr3_nt: TGCGCCAGCAGCTTGGTTGGGGCGTACAATGAGCAGTTCTTC; cdr3_aa: CASSLVGAYNEQFF
cdr3_length: 15; d_call: TRBD2; v_call: TRBV19; clone_size: -; j_call: TRBJ2-1; cdr3_nt: TGTGCCAGTAGGGAAGGACTAGCGGGGTACAATGAGCAGTTCTTC; cdr3_aa: CASREGLAGYNEQFF
cdr3_length: 15; d_call: TRBD1; v_call: TRBV5-1; clone_size: -; j_call: TRBJ2-5; cdr3_nt: TGCGCCAGCAGTCGTGGGACAGGGGTCAGCGAGACCCAGTACTTC; cdr3_aa: CASSRGTGVSETQYF